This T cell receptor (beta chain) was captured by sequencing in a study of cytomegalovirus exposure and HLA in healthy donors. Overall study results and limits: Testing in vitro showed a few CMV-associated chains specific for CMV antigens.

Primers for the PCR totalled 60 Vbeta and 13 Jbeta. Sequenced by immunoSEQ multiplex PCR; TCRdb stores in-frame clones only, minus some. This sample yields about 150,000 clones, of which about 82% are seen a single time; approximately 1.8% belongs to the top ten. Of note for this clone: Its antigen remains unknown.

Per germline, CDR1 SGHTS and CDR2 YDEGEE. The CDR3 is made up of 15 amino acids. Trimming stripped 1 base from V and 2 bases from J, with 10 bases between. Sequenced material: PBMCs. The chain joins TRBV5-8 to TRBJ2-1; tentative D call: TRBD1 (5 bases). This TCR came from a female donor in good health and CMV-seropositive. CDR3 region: CASSLQGSPYNEQFF. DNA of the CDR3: TGTGCCAGCAGCTTGCAGGGTTCCCCCTACAATGAGCAGTTCTTC.